This TCR beta chain stems from a study of T cell repertoires in cytomegalovirus infection. In the study overall: Public TCR beta signatures provided an indication of both CMV infection and a matching HLA type. Study-wide results and caveats: Totalled public TCR beta family frequency picked out people who carried CMV plus the relevant HLA. Ex vivo responses were dominated by HLA-C-restricted CMV-specific TCR beta clonotypes.

TCRdb re-called the reads with MiXCR, one entry per CDR3 protein. There are about 490,000 distinct CDR3 sequences in the sample; 15% to 20% occur only once, and 24% lies in the top ten. CDR1 and CDR2 from the germline V gene are MNHEY and SMNVEV (reference sequence). Trimming removed 1 base at V and 6 bases at J, with 1 base between. The CDR3 runs to 12 residues. This clonotype was detected many times. Its target is not known. The TCR comes from a human donor in good health (CMV status not recorded). Some clones in this sample may be carry-over from other donors' samples. The V and J genes are TRBV27 and TRBJ1-6; D gene uncertain. Sequencing input: CD8+ T cells from PBMCs. CDR3 DNA: TGTGCCAGCAGTTTATTTAATTCACCCCTCCACTTT. This gives the protein CASSLFNSPLHF.